This T cell receptor (beta chain) was captured in a study of T cell responses to AZD1222 COVID-19 vaccine. Produced via immunoSEQ multiplex PCR; TCRdb's table is partial and in-frame only. The sample contains about 70,000 clones, 70% to 90% of which appear only once. The length of the CDR3 is 15 residues. Germline CDR1 GTSNPN, CDR2 SVGIG (reference sequence). V was pared by 0 bases and J by 4 bases, with 15 bases between. General study results and limits: Dominant at 160-218 and 743-854, vaccine-associated CD4 TCRs also spanned spike. Clonal diversity was possibly underestimated, and the donors were mostly white British, with more females. Baseline seropositivity characterized only six AZD1222 recipients.

The count of this clone is one. Its specificity is unknown. The specimen was peripheral blood, collected 28 days after the second dose of the MenACWY control vaccine. The genes are TRBV30 and TRBJ2-5; D unresolved. This sequence originates from an adult who received the MenACWY meningococcal vaccine as a control. The DNA for the CDR3 is TGTGCCTGGAGTGTACGGGCAGGTCAACCAGAGACCCAGTACTTC. Translated, it gives CAWSVRAGQPETQYF.